Below are 12 T cell receptor beta chains sequenced from a single sample in a study of blood T cells in healthy people across ages. A J-beta primer mix and a sample-barcoded 5' primer were used in a second PCR of roughly 6 to 11 cycles. MiXCR, applied by TCRdb to the 5' RACE reads, yields one record per CDR3 protein. The repertoire holds 1.5 million to 2 million distinct CDR3 sequences, with around 50% as singletons. Sequenced: blood. The receptor source for this set is a woman in her 40s in good health.

The chain is built from TRBV20-1 and TRBJ2-4; weak D call: TRBD2 (7 bases). The J call may be wrong; the DNA end is better matched by TRBJ2-7. The germline V gene has CDR1 DFQATT and CDR2 SNEGSKA (reference sequence). The CDR3 covers 19 residues. CDR3 bases: TGCAGTGCTAAGGGAGGGGGGAGAGGAGAAAGGGATAGGGTCTACGAGCAGTACTTC. This sequence encodes CSAKGGGRGERDRVYEQYF.

This clonotype was seen more than once but under ten times. V and J are TRBV7-6 and TRBJ2-5; D not certain. Trimming cost V 8 bases and J 2 bases, with 18 bases left between them. The germline CDR1 and CDR2 sequences are SGHVS and FNYEAQ. The length of the CDR3 is 15 residues. The CDR3 DNA reads TGTGCCAGCCAGCTTAGAGGCGTAATACAAGAGACCCAGTACTTC. Translated: CASQLRGVIQETQYF. Combining the CDR3 with reference TRBV7-6 and TRBJ2-5 gives the whole variable domain GAGVSQSPRYKVTKRGQDVALRCDPISGHVSLYWYRQALGQGPEFLTYFNYEAQQDKSGLPNDRFSAERPEGSISTLTIQRTEQRDSAMYRCASQLRGVIQETQYFGPGTRLLVL.

The chain is built from TRBV9 and TRBJ1-2; D remains unclear. Germline CDR1 and CDR2: SGDLS and YYNGEE. The V and J ends lost 0 bases and 4 bases respectively, with 13 bases between them. The CDR3 spans 15 residues. This CDR3 is CASSVDGRQSYGYTF. CDR3 sequence (DNA): TGTGCCAGCAGCGTAGATGGGCGGCAGAGCTATGGCTACACCTTC.

The chain combines TRBV4-2 with TRBJ1-2; no reliable D call. This CDR3 spans 16 amino acids. V lost 1 base, J lost 2 bases, and 14 bases lay in between. CDR1 LGHNA and CDR2 YNFKEQ come from the germline V gene. The CDR3 reads CASSQVLYGENYGYTF. The CDR3 bases are TGTGCCAGCAGCCAAGTATTGTACGGGGAAAACTATGGCTACACCTTC.

Only one count was recorded for this clonotype. The CDR3 does not end in the conserved phenylalanine or tryptophan, so this is likely a read error. The CDR3 here is CASSFPGGSKNIQYL. CDR3 nucleotides: TGTGCCAGCAGCTTTCCAGGGGGCAGCAAAAACATTCAGTACTTG. The rearrangement links TRBV7-2 to TRBJ2-7; 8 bases agree with TRBD1. Matching the DNA end better, TRBJ2-4 makes the J call doubtful. Germline V gives CDR1 SGHTA, CDR2 FQGNSA. The CDR3 totals 15 residues.

The chain links TRBV29-1 to TRBJ2-1; D is perhaps TRBD2 (7 bases). Trimming took 4 bases from V and 6 from J, leaving 16 bases between them. Germline CDR1 SQVTM, CDR2 ANQGSEA. The CDR3 loop spans 14 amino acids. CDR3 coding DNA: TGCAGCGTTGCGGGGGGCGGGGGAAGCAATGAGCAGTTCTTC. Protein product: CSVAGGGGSNEQFF.

V gene TRBV5-6 combines with J gene TRBJ2-3, with TRBD2 as a possible D gene (5 bases). Germline loops: CDR1 SGHDT, CDR2 YYEEEE. Trimming left V 0 bases short and J 2 bases short, with 10 bases between. CDR3 size: 15 residues. CDR3 DNA sequence: TGTGCCAGCAGCTTGGGACGAGCGGCCACAGATACGCAGTATTTT. It codes for CASSLGRAATDTQYF.

The V and J genes are TRBV21-1 and TRBJ2-5; the DNA was not compared with TRBD1, the D call given in the table. TRBV21-1 has pseudogene status. The CDR3 has 14 amino acids. CDR3 bases: TGTGCCAGCAGGTGGCCCCGTGGTAGGGAGACCCAGTACTTC. Translated: CASRWPRGRETQYF.

The chain combines TRBV27 with TRBJ1-2; possible D gene TRBD1, 6 bases. This CDR3 is 16 amino acids long. Trimming shortened V by 6 bases and J by 7 bases, and 24 bases separated the two germline ends. The germline V gene encodes CDR1 MNHEY and CDR2 SMNVEV (reference sequence). CDR3 DNA: TGTGCCAGCAGGAGAAACAGGGCTGGATCGTTTTCTGGCTACACCTTC. This encodes CASRRNRAGSFSGYTF.

The rearrangement links TRBV10-3 to TRBJ2-1; D unresolved. Trimming cost V 4 bases and J 8 bases, with 9 bases left between them. The germline V gene has CDR1 ENHRY and CDR2 SYGVKD. CDR3 size: 12 residues. The CDR3 region has the DNA TGTGCCATCAGTGTTAGCTTCGATGAGCAGTTCTTC. Protein sequence: CAISVSFDEQFF.

The chain recombines TRBV3-1 with TRBJ2-7; 11 nucleotides agree with TRBD2. The CDR3 loop spans 17 amino acids. The junction had 11 bases not matched to a gene; V was cut back by 0 bases and J by 7 bases. In germline, CDR1 is LGHDT, CDR2 YNNKEL (reference sequence). CDR3 sequence: CASSQDRGLAGLNEQYF. The CDR3 DNA is TGTGCCAGCAGCCAAGATCGCGGACTAGCGGGCTTAAATGAGCAGTACTTC.

This clonotype was seen only a few times. This chain uses TRBV5-6 with TRBJ2-7, with a tentative D call TRBD2 (5 bases). The CDR3 extends over 18 amino acids. Germline CDR1 SGHDT, CDR2 YYEEEE. Trimming removed 4 bases from V and 3 bases from J, with 26 bases in between. The CDR3 loop is CASSPSPDYRSVVYEQYF. The DNA of the CDR3 is TGTGCCAGCAGCCCGAGTCCCGACTATAGATCCGTGGTCTACGAGCAGTACTTC.